This T cell receptor (beta chain) was captured by sequencing in a study of PD-1 blockade in classical Hodgkin lymphoma. About the research overall: Intravenous infusions of nivolumab 3 mg/kg reached patients every 2 weeks.

Notes on this clone: What it binds is not known.

Assay: immunoSEQ multiplex PCR; the TCRdb copy retains only in-frame clones and omits some. The sample includes fewer than 65,000 clones, roughly 90% of them seen just once. Each of the patients experienced relapse following autologous stem cell transplantation, and their brentuximab vedotin exposure differed. V was clipped by 5 bases and J by 1 base, with 12 bases between them. The germline gives CDR1 SEHNR, CDR2 FQNEAQ (reference sequence). The CDR3 runs to 14 residues. Study-level results: Complete responders' diversity at baseline resembled that of newly diagnosed patients. At baseline, newly diagnosed patients reportedly showed less TCR diversity than healthy donors.

This chain joins TRBV7-9 and TRBJ2-7, with D possibly matching TRBD1 (6 bases). The receptor was isolated from a human donor with classical Hodgkin lymphoma. Sequenced material: peripheral blood mononuclear cells (PBMCs), taken at baseline. CDR3 protein: CASSPTGSSYEQYF. For the CDR3, the DNA is TGTGCCAGCAGCCCCACAGGGAGTTCCTACGAGCAGTACTTC.